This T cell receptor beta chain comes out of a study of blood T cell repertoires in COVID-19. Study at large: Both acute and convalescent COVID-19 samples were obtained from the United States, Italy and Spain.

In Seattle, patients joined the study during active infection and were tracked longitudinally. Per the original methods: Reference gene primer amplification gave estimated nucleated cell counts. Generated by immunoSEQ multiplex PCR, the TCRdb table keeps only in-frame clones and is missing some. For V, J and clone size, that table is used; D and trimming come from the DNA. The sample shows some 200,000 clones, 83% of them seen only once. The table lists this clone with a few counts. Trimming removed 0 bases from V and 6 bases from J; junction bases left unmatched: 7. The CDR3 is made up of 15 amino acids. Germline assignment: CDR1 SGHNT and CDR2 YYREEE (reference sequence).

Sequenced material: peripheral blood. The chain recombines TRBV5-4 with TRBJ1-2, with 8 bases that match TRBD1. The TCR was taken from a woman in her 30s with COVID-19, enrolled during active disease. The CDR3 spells CASSLGGTGLNGYTF. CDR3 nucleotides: TGTGCCAGCAGCTTGGGGGGGACAGGTTTGAATGGCTACACCTTC.